This T cell receptor (beta chain) was recovered during a study of T-cell memory formation after mild COVID-19. General study results and limits: CD4+ contracting clones were found mainly in CM and EM, and CD8+ ones in EMRA.

Unmatched junction bases numbered 10, after V lost 4 bases and J lost 1 base. This CDR3 region has 17 residues. The germline V gene encodes CDR1 SGHDT and CDR2 YYEEEE. TCRdb recomputed calls from the 5' RACE reads with MiXCR, one row per CDR3 protein. Of 100,000 to 120,000 distinct CDR3 sequences in the sample, about 20% are singletons; the top ten hold approximately 41%. This clonotype has a count of ten or more. Antigen specificity is unknown. The receptor's source is a man younger than 35 who had mild COVID-19 (a few samples of this study predate the infection). Cell type and time point are not known. The chain joins TRBV5-6 to TRBJ2-3, with TRBD2 matching over 9 bases. Source material: PBMCs or a T cell subset sorted from them (not recorded which). CDR3 nucleotides: TGTGCCAGCAGCCGCCTCGGAGCGGGGGGTGGCACAGATACGCAGTATTTT. It specifies CASSRLGAGGGTDTQYF.